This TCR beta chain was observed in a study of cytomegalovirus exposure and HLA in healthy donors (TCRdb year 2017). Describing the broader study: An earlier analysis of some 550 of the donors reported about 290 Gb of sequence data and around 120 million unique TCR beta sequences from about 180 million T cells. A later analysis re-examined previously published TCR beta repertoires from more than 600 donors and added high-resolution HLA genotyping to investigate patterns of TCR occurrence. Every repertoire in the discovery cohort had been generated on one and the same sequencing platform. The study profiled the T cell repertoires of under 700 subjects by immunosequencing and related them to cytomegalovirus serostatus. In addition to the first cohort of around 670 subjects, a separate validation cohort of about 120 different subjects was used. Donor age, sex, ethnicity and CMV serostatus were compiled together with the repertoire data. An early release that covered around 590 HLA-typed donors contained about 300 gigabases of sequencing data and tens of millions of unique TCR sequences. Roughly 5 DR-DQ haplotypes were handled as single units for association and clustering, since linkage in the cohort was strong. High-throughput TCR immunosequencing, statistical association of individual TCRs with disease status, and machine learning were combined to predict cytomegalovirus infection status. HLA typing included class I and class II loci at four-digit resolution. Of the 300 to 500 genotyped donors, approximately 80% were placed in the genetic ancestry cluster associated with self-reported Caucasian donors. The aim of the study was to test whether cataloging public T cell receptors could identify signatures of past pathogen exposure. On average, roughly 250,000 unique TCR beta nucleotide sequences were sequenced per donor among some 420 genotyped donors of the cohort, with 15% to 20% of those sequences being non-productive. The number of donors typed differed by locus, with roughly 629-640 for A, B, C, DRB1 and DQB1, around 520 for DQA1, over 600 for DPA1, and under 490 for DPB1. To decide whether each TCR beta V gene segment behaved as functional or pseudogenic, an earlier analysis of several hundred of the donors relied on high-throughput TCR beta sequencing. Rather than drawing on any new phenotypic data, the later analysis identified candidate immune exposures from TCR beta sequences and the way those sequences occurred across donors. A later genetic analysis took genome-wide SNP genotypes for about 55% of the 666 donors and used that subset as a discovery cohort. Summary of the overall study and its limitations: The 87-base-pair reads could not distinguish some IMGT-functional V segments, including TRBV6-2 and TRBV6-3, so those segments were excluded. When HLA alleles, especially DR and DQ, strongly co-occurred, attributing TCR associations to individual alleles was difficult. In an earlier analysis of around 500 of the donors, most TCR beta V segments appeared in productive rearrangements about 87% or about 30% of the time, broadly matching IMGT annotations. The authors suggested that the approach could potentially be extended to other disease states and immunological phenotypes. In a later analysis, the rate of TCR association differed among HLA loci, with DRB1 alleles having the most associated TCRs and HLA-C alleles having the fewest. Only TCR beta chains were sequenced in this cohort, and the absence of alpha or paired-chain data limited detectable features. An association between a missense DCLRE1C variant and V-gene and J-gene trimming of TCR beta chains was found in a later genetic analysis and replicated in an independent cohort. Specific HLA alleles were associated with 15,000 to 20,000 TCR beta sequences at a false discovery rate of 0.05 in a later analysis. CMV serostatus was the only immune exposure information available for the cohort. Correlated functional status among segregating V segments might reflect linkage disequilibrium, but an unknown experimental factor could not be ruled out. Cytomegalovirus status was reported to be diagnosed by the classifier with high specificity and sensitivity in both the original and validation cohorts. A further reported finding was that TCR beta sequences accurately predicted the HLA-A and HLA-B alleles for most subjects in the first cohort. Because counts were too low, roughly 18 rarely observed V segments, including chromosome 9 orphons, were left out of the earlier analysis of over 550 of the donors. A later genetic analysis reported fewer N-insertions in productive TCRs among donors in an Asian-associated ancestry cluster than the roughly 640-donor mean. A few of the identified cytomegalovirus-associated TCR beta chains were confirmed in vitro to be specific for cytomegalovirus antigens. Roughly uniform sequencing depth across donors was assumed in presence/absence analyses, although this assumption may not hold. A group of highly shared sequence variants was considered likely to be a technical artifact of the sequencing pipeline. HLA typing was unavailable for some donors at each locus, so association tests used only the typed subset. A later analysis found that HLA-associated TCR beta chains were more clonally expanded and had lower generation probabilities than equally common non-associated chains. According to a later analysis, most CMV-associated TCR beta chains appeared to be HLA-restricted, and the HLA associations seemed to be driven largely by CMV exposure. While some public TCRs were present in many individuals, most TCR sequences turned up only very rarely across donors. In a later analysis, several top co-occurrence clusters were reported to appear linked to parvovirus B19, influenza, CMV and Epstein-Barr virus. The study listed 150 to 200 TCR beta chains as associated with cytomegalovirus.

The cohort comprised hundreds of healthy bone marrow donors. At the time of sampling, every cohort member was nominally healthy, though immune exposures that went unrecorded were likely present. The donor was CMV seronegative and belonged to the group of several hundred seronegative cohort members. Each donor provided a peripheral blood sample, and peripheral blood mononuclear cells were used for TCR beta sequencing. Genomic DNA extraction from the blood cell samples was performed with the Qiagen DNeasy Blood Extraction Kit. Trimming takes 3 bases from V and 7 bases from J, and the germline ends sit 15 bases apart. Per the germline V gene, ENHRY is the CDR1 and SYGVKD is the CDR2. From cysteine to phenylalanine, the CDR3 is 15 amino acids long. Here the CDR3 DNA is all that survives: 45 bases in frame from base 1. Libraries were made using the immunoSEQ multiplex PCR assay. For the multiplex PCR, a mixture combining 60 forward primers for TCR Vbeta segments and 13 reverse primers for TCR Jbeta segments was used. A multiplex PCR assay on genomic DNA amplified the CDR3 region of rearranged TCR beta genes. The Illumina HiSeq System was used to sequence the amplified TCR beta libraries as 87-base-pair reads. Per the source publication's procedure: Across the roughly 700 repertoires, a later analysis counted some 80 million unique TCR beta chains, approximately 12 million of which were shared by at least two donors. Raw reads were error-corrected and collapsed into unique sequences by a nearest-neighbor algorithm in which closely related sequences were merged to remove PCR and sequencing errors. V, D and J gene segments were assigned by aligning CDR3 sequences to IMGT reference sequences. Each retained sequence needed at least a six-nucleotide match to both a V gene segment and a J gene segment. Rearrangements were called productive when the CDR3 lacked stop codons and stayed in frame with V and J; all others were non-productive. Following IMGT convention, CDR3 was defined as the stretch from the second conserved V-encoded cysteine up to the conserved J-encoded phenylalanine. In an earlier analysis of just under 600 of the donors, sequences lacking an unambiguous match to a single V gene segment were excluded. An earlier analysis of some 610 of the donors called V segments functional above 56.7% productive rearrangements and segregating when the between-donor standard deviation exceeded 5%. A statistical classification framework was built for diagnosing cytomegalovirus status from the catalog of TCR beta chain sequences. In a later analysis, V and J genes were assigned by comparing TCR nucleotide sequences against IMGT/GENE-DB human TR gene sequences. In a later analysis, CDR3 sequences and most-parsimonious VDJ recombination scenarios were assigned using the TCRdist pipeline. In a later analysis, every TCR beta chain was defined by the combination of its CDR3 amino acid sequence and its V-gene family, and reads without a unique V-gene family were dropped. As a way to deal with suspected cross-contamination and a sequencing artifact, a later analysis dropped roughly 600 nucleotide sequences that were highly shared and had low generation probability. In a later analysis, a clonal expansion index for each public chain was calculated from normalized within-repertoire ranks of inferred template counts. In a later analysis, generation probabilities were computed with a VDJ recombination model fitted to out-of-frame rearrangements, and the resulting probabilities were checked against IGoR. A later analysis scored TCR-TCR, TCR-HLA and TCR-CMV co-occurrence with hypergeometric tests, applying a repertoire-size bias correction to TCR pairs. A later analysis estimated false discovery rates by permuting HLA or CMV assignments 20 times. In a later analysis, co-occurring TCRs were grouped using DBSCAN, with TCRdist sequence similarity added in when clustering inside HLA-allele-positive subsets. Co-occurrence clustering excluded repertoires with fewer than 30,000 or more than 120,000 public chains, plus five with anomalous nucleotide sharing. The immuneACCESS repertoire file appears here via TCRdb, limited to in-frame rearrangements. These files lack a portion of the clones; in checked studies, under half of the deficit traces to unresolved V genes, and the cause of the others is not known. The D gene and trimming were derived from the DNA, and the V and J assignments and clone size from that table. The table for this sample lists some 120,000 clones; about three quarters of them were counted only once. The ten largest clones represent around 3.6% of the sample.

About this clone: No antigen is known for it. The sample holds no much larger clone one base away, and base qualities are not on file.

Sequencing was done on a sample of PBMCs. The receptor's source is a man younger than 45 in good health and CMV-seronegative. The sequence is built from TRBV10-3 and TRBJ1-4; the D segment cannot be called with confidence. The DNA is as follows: TGTGCCATCAGTGACCATCGCCTATCGGGTGAAAAACTGTTTTTT. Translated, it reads CAISDHRLSGEKLFF.